These T cell receptor beta chains were read from a single sample in a study of OX40 agonist ivuxolimab in advanced cancers. The data were produced by immunoSEQ multiplex PCR, yet TCRdb's version contains in-frame clones alone and is incomplete. This sample has tens of thousands of clones, with about four fifths found just once. The starting material was CD4+ or CD8+ T cells sorted from blood, obtained in a trial of the OX40 agonist ivuxolimab. Receptors originate from an adult with an advanced solid tumor such as melanoma, head and neck, liver or kidney cancer. The CDR3 runs from the conserved cysteine through the conserved F or W. A D gene is named only where the DNA matches it firmly. Clone size is given for some rows only: seen once, a few or many times, or a class if the clone is expanded.

NA	TRBJ2-1	TRBV11-3	TRBD1	CASSRSGTGDNEQFF	TGTGCCAGCAGCCGCTCTGGGACAGGGGACAATGAGCAGTTCTTC
many	TRBJ2-7	TRBV2	NA	CASTRGPNPPRQYF	TGTGCCAGCACTCGAGGGCCCAACCCGCCACGGCAGTACTTC
NA	TRBJ1-2	TRBV10-3	NA	CAISGDRNYGYTF	TGTGCCATCAGTGGCGACAGGAACTATGGCTACACCTTC
NA	TRBJ2-2	TRBV18	TRBD1	CASSPTTGKDTGELFF	TGTGCCAGCTCACCTACGACAGGGAAGGACACCGGGGAGCTGTTTTTT
once	TRBJ1-5	TRBV23-1	NA	CASRRGLIDPIDQHF	TGCGCCAGCAGACGGGGGTTGATCGACCCTATAGACCAGCATTTT
NA	TRBJ2-5	TRBV10-3	NA	CAIATEEGGEQETQYF	TGTGCCATCGCCACAGAGGAGGGGGGGGAACAAGAGACCCAGTACTTC
NA	TRBJ2-1	TRBV5-1	NA	CASSLAGRTYNEQFF	TGCGCCAGCAGCTTGGCCGGGCGTACCTACAATGAGCAGTTCTTC
once	TRBJ1-4	TRBV7-9	TRBD1	CASSPGDRASEKLFF	TGTGCCAGCAGCCCAGGGGACAGGGCTTCTGAAAAACTGTTTTTT
NA	TRBJ1-1	TRBV6-5	NA	CASNPGEHTEAFF	TGTGCCAGCAACCCAGGGGAACACACTGAAGCTTTCTTT
NA	TRBJ1-2	TRBV28	NA	CASSGRGINYGYTF	TGTGCCAGCAGTGGTAGAGGCATCAACTATGGCTACACCTTC
few	TRBJ2-2	TRBV7-3	TRBD2	CASSRTSGNTGELFF	TGTGCCAGCAGCCGGACTAGCGGGAACACCGGGGAGCTGTTTTTT
few	TRBJ1-2	TRBV9	TRBD1	CASSVGDRANYGYTF	TGTGCCAGCAGCGTGGGGGACAGGGCCAACTATGGCTACACCTTC
NA	TRBJ2-1	TRBV10-1	NA	CASSPRASQSAQFF	TGCGCCAGCAGCCCCAGGGCGAGTCAGTCCGCGCAGTTCTTC
once	TRBJ2-7	TRBV10-1	NA	CASSAAAGGSYEQYF	TGCGCCAGCAGTGCGGCGGCAGGGGGGTCCTACGAGCAGTACTTC
medium-sized	TRBJ1-2	TRBV5-3	NA	CARSGTWGFDGYTF	TGTGCCAGAAGCGGAACATGGGGTTTCGACGGCTACACCTTC
NA	TRBJ2-5	TRBV6-1	TRBD2	CASSELAGTQYF	TGTGCCAGCAGTGAATTAGCGGGGACCCAGTACTTC
NA	TRBJ1-6	TRBV5-1	NA	CASSLGEGSSYNSPLHF	TGCGCCAGCAGCTTGGGTGAGGGGAGCTCCTATAATTCACCCCTCCACTTT
NA	TRBJ2-5	TRBV7-2	NA	CASSSGFQETQYF	TGTGCCAGCAGCTCCGGGTTCCAAGAGACCCAGTACTTC
NA	TRBJ1-5	TRBV15	TRBD1	CATSKGQGGNQPQHF	TGTGCCACCAGCAAAGGACAGGGAGGGAATCAGCCCCAGCATTTT
NA	TRBJ2-2	TRBV7-9	NA	CASSFVSGELFF	TGTGCCAGCAGCTTTGTCTCCGGGGAGCTGTTTTTT
NA	TRBJ2-7	TRBV28	NA	CASNPPGYEQYF	TGTGCCAGCAACCCCCCCGGGTACGAGCAGTACTTC
NA	TRBJ1-4	TRBV7-8	TRBD1	CASSLVDRGIREKLFF	TGTGCCAGCAGCTTAGTAGACAGGGGAATTCGTGAAAAACTGTTTTTT
NA	TRBJ2-3	TRBV11-3	NA	CASSLPSEDTQYF	TGTGCCAGCAGCTTACCTAGTGAAGATACGCAGTATTTT
NA	TRBJ2-3	TRBV10-3	TRBD2	CAISASREDTDTQYF	TGTGCCATCAGTGCTTCCCGGGAGGACACAGATACGCAGTATTTT
NA	TRBJ1-5	TRBV27	NA	CASSLHTEMEPQHF	TGTGCCAGCAGTTTACACACAGAAATGGAGCCCCAGCATTTT
NA	TRBJ1-1	TRBV6-1	TRBD1	CASNPPGQVTEAFF	TGTGCCAGCAATCCCCCCGGACAGGTGACCGAAGCTTTCTTT
NA	TRBJ2-5	TRBV7-3	NA	CASSPTGTQETQYF	TGTGCCAGCAGCCCAACAGGGACCCAAGAGACCCAGTACTTC
NA	TRBJ1-2	TRBV2	NA	CASRSDDAGAIYGYTF	TGTGCCAGCAGGTCGGACGACGCAGGGGCCATCTATGGCTACACCTTC
few	TRBJ2-7	TRBV5-1	TRBD1	CASTAMAGGAGEQYF	TGCGCCAGCACCGCGATGGCAGGGGGCGCCGGGGAGCAGTACTTC
NA	TRBJ2-3	TRBV7-3	NA	CASSFSSSAADTQYF	TGTGCCAGCAGCTTTTCTTCTAGTGCGGCAGATACGCAGTATTTT
NA	TRBJ1-1	TRBV9	TRBD1	CASSVRDRNTEAFF	TGTGCCAGCAGCGTTAGGGACAGGAACACTGAAGCTTTCTTT
NA	TRBJ2-2	TRBV19	NA	CAIPERGRGDTGELFF	TGTGCCATCCCAGAAAGGGGTCGCGGAGACACCGGGGAGCTGTTTTTT
NA	TRBJ2-7	TRBV5-4	NA	CASSLGQSYEQYF	TGTGCCAGCAGTCTGGGGCAGTCCTACGAGCAGTACTTC
NA	TRBJ1-1	TRBV18	NA	CASSPLGMNTEAFF	TGTGCCAGCTCACCTTTGGGAATGAACACTGAAGCTTTCTTT
NA	TRBJ1-2	TRBV7-9	NA	CASSLEGRNYGYTF	TGTGCCAGCAGCTTAGAGGGGCGGAACTATGGCTACACCTTC
NA	TRBJ2-5	TRBV6-1	NA	CASNEWGLETQYF	TGTGCCAGCAACGAGTGGGGATTGGAGACCCAGTACTTC
NA	TRBJ2-3	TRBV14	TRBD2	CASSQRTGTSGKDTQYF	TGTGCCAGCAGCCAAAGGACCGGGACTAGCGGGAAGGATACGCAGTATTTT
NA	TRBJ2-3	TRBV2	NA	CASSLPGDTDTQYF	TGTGCCAGCAGCCTGCCGGGGGACACAGATACGCAGTATTTT
NA	TRBJ2-7	TRBV9	NA	CASSVGPQGEQYF	TGTGCCAGCAGCGTGGGCCCCCAGGGGGAGCAGTACTTC
few	TRBJ2-6	TRBV19	TRBD1	CASASGQALAGANVLTF	TGTGCCAGTGCCTCGGGACAGGCACTGGCTGGGGCCAACGTCCTGACTTTC
NA	TRBJ2-5	TRBV7-2	TRBD2	CASSLGTSGSQYF	TGTGCCAGCAGCTTGGGGACTAGCGGGTCCCAGTACTTC
NA	TRBJ1-1	TRBV28	NA	CASSPRTLLHTEAFF	TGTGCCAGCAGTCCCCGGACCCTGCTACACACTGAAGCTTTCTTT
NA	TRBJ2-3	TRBV11-3	TRBD2	CASSLRLAGEADTQYF	TGTGCCAGCAGCTTAAGACTAGCGGGAGAGGCAGATACGCAGTATTTT
NA	TRBJ2-3	TRBV6-1	NA	CASSEAARSYSTDTQYF	TGTGCCAGCAGTGAAGCGGCCAGATCCTATAGCACAGATACGCAGTATTTT
NA	TRBJ2-3	TRBV5-1	NA	CASAPSALGADTQYF	TGCGCCAGCGCACCTTCCGCCTTAGGTGCAGATACACAGTATTTT
NA	TRBJ2-1	TRBV19	NA	CASSARGGSSYNEQFF	TGTGCCAGTAGTGCCCGAGGGGGTAGCTCCTACAATGAGCAGTTCTTC
NA	TRBJ1-2	TRBV10-1	NA	CASRQVLGGYTF	TGCGCCAGTCGACAGGTTTTGGGGGGCTACACCTTC
NA	TRBJ2-3	TRBV11-2	TRBD2	CASSLVLAADTQYF	TGTGCCAGCAGCTTAGTCCTAGCGGCAGATACGCAGTATTTT
once	TRBJ1-1	TRBV2	NA	CASIHGGQGNTEAFF	TGTGCCAGCATCCACGGGGGGCAAGGGAACACTGAAGCTTTCTTT
many	TRBJ1-2	TRBV5-4	NA	CASSFAPTGANYGYTF	TGTGCCAGCAGCTTTGCACCGACGGGAGCTAACTATGGCTACACCTTC
NA	TRBJ2-1	TRBV29-1	TRBD2	CSVAGTSALEQFF	TGCAGCGTTGCCGGGACTAGCGCACTTGAGCAGTTCTTC
NA	TRBJ2-5	TRBV11-2	NA	CASSPGSQETQYF	TGTGCCAGCAGCCCCGGGTCTCAAGAGACCCAGTACTTC
NA	TRBJ1-5	TRBV4-2	TRBD1	CASSQGTVGQGVGPQHF	TGTGCCAGCAGCCAGGGTACCGTAGGACAGGGGGTCGGGCCCCAGCATTTT
NA	TRBJ2-1	TRBV4-1	NA	CASSQYSTGSYNEQFF	TGCGCCAGCAGCCAATACTCGACGGGCTCCTACAATGAGCAGTTCTTC